The 29 T cell receptor beta chains below come from one sample, sequenced in a study of blood T cells in healthy people across ages. A J-beta primer mix and a sample-barcoded 5' primer were used in a second PCR of roughly 6 to 12 cycles. TCRdb recomputed calls from the 5' RACE reads with MiXCR, one row per CDR3 protein. The sample records approximately 1.5 million distinct CDR3 sequences, around 35% being singletons. Sequenced material: blood. The receptors here all came from a woman between 25 and 40 years old in good health.

The CDR3 sequence is CASSQARRGSDEQFF. For the CDR3, the DNA is TGTGCCAGCAGCCAAGCGCGACGGGGGAGCGATGAGCAGTTCTTC. V usage is TRBV4-2 and J usage is TRBJ2-1; possible D gene TRBD2, 6 bases. CDR1 is LGHNA and CDR2 is YNFKEQ in the germline V gene. The CDR3 consists of 15 residues. The V end lost 1 base, the J end lost 8 bases, and 15 bases lay between the germline ends.

This clonotype was picked up a small number of times. The chain employs TRBV15 and TRBJ1-1, with D unclear. Per the germline V gene, CDR1 is LNHNV and CDR2 is YYDKDF (reference sequence). The V gene lost 3 bases and the J gene lost 5 bases, with 10 bases spanning the gap. The CDR3 has 13 amino acids. The CDR3 DNA follows: TGTGCCACCAGCAGTAAAAGCCAGACTGAAGCTTTCTTT. This sequence encodes CATSSKSQTEAFF. The complete variable domain, with remaining parts taken from reference TRBV15 and TRBJ1-1, reads DAMVIQNPRYQVTQFGKPVTLSCSQTLNHNVMYWYQQKSSQAPKLLFHYYDKDFNNEADTPDNFQSRRPNTSFCFLDIRSPGLGDTAMYLCATSSKSQTEAFFGQGTRLTVV.

A remark on this clonotype: Compared with germline, one end of the junction differs, possibly owing to a read error. The chain employs TRBV18 and TRBJ2-3; D not resolved. The germline gives CDR1 KGHSH, CDR2 LQKENI. The CDR3 spans 12 residues. This chain's CDR3 is CASPPSTDTQYF. CDR3 in DNA: TGTGCCAGCCCACCCTCGACAGATACGCAGTATTTT.

The CDR3 is CASSSPGNQETQYF. CDR3 DNA: TGCGCCAGCAGCTCGCCCGGGAACCAAGAGACCCAGTACTTC. The V call is TRBV5-1, the J call TRBJ2-5, with a weak D call TRBD2 (5 bases). The V gene lost 3 bases and the J gene lost 0 bases, with 9 bases spanning the gap. This CDR3 has 14 amino acids. The germline V gene has CDR1 SGHRS and CDR2 YFSETQ.

The chain is built from TRBV20-1 and TRBJ2-1; possibly TRBD2 for D (5 bases). Germline V lookup: CDR1 DFQATT, CDR2 SNEGSKA (reference sequence). The ends were cut back, 7 bases at V and 4 bases at J, with 11 bases in the middle. The CDR3 runs to 12 residues. CDR3 DNA: TGCAGTGTCAGAGGGCAGTACAATGAGCAGTTCTTC. Protein product: CSVRGQYNEQFF.

This clonotype was picked up one time. The chain links TRBV7-8 to TRBJ2-1; D is undetermined. This CDR3 contains 13 residues. Between the trimmed V and J ends, which lost 5 bases and 8 bases, there was a span of 13 bases. Looked up from germline, CDR1 is SGHVS and CDR2 is FQNEAQ. Here the CDR3 DNA reads TGTGCCAGCAGCGAATTGGGGTGGGATGAGCAGTTCTTC. It is translated as CASSELGWDEQFF.

This clonotype showed up many times. This chain uses TRBV7-9 with TRBJ2-3, with TRBD2 matching over 9 bases. Trimming removed 3 bases from V and 2 bases from J; junction bases left unmatched: 6. The V gene's germline CDR1 is SEHNR and CDR2 FQNEAQ (reference sequence). The CDR3 spans 16 residues. The CDR3: CASSLPSGEVTDTQYF. The CDR3 DNA reads TGTGCCAGCAGCTTGCCTAGCGGGGAAGTCACAGATACGCAGTATTTT.

In DNA form, the CDR3 reads TGTGCCAGCAGCCCCTTAGGGAACTCCTACAATGAGCAGTTCTTC. This codes for CASSPLGNSYNEQFF. The chain combines TRBV3-1 with TRBJ2-1; D uncertain. The CDR3 is 15 residues long. V dropped 4 bases and J dropped 0 bases, with 10 bases sitting between them. The germline V gene has CDR1 LGHDT and CDR2 YNNKEL (reference sequence).

The gene calls are TRBV4-1 and TRBJ1-1, with TRBD1 matching 8 bases. V lost 4 bases and J lost 7; bases outside the gene matches: 17. The CDR3 sequence is 17 residues long. CDR1 is MGHRA and CDR2 is YSYEKL in the germline V gene. As DNA, the CDR3 is TGCGCCAGCAGCCCACCAGACAGGGGACGAGGCGTGAGTGAAGCTTTCTTT. It translates to CASSPPDRGRGVSEAFF.

The rearrangement joins TRBV29-1 to TRBJ1-1, with a weak D call TRBD1 (5 bases). CDR1 is SQVTM and CDR2 is ANQGSEA in the germline V gene. The V end lost 7 bases, the J end lost 6 bases, and 21 bases lay between the germline ends. The CDR3 has 14 amino acids. The CDR3 DNA reads TGCAGCGCCCCCGTCGGGGGTAAGTCGGCTGAAGCTTTCTTT. Translation gives CSAPVGGKSAEAFF.

The V call is TRBV9, the J call TRBJ1-1, with 8 bases matching TRBD1. Germline V lookup: CDR1 SGDLS, CDR2 YYNGEE. There are 15 residues in the CDR3. Trimming cost V 4 bases and J 3 bases; bases outside gene matches: 8. CDR3 sequence reads: CASSPQTQGDTEAFF. The CDR3 DNA is TGTGCCAGCAGCCCACAGACACAGGGGGACACTGAAGCTTTCTTT. Complete variable domain (other parts from reference TRBV9 and TRBJ1-1): DSGVTQTPKHLITATGQRVTLRCSPRSGDLSVYWYQQSLDQGLQFLIQYYNGEERAKGNILERFSAQQFPDLHSELNLSSLELGDSALYFCASSPQTQGDTEAFFGQGTRLTVV.

V is TRBV18 and J is TRBJ2-1, with 10 bases that match TRBD1. The V segment lost 3 bases and the J segment 6 bases; nucleotides outside the gene matches: 5. The CDR3 extends over 15 amino acids. CDR1 and CDR2 (germline): KGHSH, LQKENI. CDR3 protein: CASSPGRDRGNEQFF. In DNA form, the CDR3 reads TGTGCCAGCTCACCGGGGAGGGACAGGGGCAATGAGCAGTTCTTC.

The chain carries TRBV4-1 and TRBJ1-5; D is ambiguous. The CDR3 spans 16 residues. Germline V lookup: CDR1 MGHRA, CDR2 YSYEKL. The germline V and J ends were trimmed by 0 bases and 3 bases, with 12 bases remaining between them. The CDR3 sequence is CASSQDLWKVNQPQHF. DNA of the CDR3: TGCGCCAGCAGCCAAGATCTTTGGAAGGTCAATCAGCCCCAGCATTTT.

This clonotype was seen only a few times. The rearrangement uses TRBV20-1 and TRBJ2-2; 15 positions match TRBD2. The CDR3 has 15 residues. Germline V gene lookup returns CDR1 DFQATT and CDR2 SNEGSKA (reference sequence). V shed 4 bases and J 9 bases; nucleotides not matched to a gene: 6. The DNA of the CDR3 is TGCAGTGCTACCGGGACTAGCGGGAGGATACGGGAGCTGTTTTTT. Its protein is CSATGTSGRIRELFF.

This clonotype was recorded many times. V is TRBV29-1 and J is TRBJ2-7; 7 bases fit TRBD2. With V trimmed by 7 bases and J by 6 bases, 6 bases remained unmatched. Germline V gene sequence: CDR1 SQVTM, CDR2 ANQGSEA. This CDR3 is built from 11 residues. CDR3: CSAGGGSEQYF. The CDR3 DNA follows: TGCAGCGCCGGGGGAGGGTCCGAGCAGTACTTC.

The rearrangement links TRBV20-1 to TRBJ2-1, with no clear D. V was pared by 6 bases and J by 1 base, with 13 bases between. Germline-derived CDR1 and CDR2 are DFQATT and SNEGSKA (reference sequence). The CDR3 is 14 amino acids. CDR3 loop: CSALEWSSYNEQFF. The CDR3 nucleotides are TGCAGTGCCCTAGAGTGGTCTTCCTACAATGAGCAGTTCTTC.

This clonotype was found many times. The V gene is TRBV4-1, the J gene TRBJ2-1; D perhaps matches TRBD1 (5 bases). CDR3 length: 13 amino acids. The germline V gene encodes CDR1 MGHRA and CDR2 YSYEKL. The V end lost 4 bases, the J end lost 8 bases, and 12 bases lay between the germline ends. The CDR3 sequence: CASSRTLGHEQFF. CDR3 sequence (DNA): TGCGCCAGCAGCCGAACCCTGGGGCATGAGCAGTTCTTC.

The rearrangement uses TRBV20-1 and TRBJ1-5, with D perhaps TRBD1 (5 bases). The germline CDR1 and CDR2 sequences are DFQATT and SNEGSKA (reference sequence). V was clipped by 0 bases and J by 8 bases, with 11 bases between them. The CDR3 covers 13 residues. As DNA, the CDR3 is TGCAGTGCTAGAGAGGGTACAGGAAAGCCCCAGCATTTT. This encodes CSAREGTGKPQHF.

The chain combines TRBV20-1 with TRBJ2-3; either TRBD1 or TRBD2 may fit D (5 bases each). Germline CDR1 reads DFQATT; CDR2 reads SNEGSKA (reference sequence). V gave up 4 bases and J gave up 7 bases, with 18 bases separating them. The CDR3 runs to 14 residues. The CDR3 spells CSANPPGLPNTQYF. The CDR3 nucleotides are TGCAGTGCTAATCCCCCGGGGCTTCCAAATACGCAGTATTTT.

The chain joins TRBV6-1 to TRBJ2-1; D possibly corresponds to TRBD1 (5 bases). The germline gives CDR1 MNHNS, CDR2 SASEGT. The CDR3 has 12 amino acids. V was trimmed by 11 bases and J by 3 bases, leaving 11 bases between them. CDR3 protein: CAVHQGYNEQFF. CDR3 bases: TGTGCCGTTCACCAGGGCTACAATGAGCAGTTCTTC.

This clonotype has just a few counts. This chain joins TRBV21-1 and TRBJ2-4; the DNA was not used to check the table's D call, TRBD1. TRBV21-1 is described as a pseudogene. This CDR3 contains 16 residues. CDR3 in DNA: TGTGCCAGCAGCAAGGGGCGGACGAAGGCCAAAAACATTCAGTACTTC. Protein product: CASSKGRTKAKNIQYF.

This clonotype was recorded only once. The chain employs TRBV12-3 or TRBV12-4 and TRBJ2-3, with 12 nucleotides matching TRBD2. J gave up 7 bases and V 3 bases, and 5 bases lay outside the gene matches. This CDR3 contains 15 residues. The CDR3 DNA sequence: TGTGCCAGCAGTTTTGGACTAGCGGGAATCTATACGCAGTATTTT. This gives the protein CASSFGLAGIYTQYF.

The rearrangement joins TRBV20-1 to TRBJ2-1; D is tentatively TRBD1 or TRBD2 (5 bases each). The V and J ends lost 1 base and 9 bases respectively, with 7 bases between them. Germline loops: CDR1 DFQATT, CDR2 SNEGSKA (reference sequence). The CDR3 runs 11 residues. The CDR3 DNA sequence: TGCAGTGCTAGAGTAGGGACTGAGCAGTTCTTC. It yields the protein CSARVGTEQFF.

This clonotype has just a few counts. V is TRBV12-3 or TRBV12-4 and J is TRBJ2-1; D call uncertain. V lost 2 bases and J 9 bases, leaving 17 bases between the germline ends. This CDR3 has 15 residues. The CDR3 nucleotides are TGTGCCAGCAGTTTATACCCCAATTCATATGGTGAGCAGTTCTTC. Residues: CASSLYPNSYGEQFF.

To note about this clonotype: A junction end diverges from the germline sequence, so it may reflect a read error. The V and J genes are TRBV5-1 and TRBJ2-1, with a weak D call TRBD1 (5 bases). Germline V gene data show CDR1 as SGHRS and CDR2 as YFSETQ. The CDR3 covers 13 residues. The CDR3 spells CASILLPTGEQFF. The CDR3 DNA follows: TGCGCCAGCATCTTGCTACCCACAGGCGAGCAGTTCTTC. Drawing the rest from reference TRBV5-1 and TRBJ2-1, the complete variable domain is KAGVTQTPRYLIKTRGQQVTLSCSPISGHRSVSWYQQTPGQGLQFLFEYFSETQRNKGNFPGRFSGRQFSNSRSEMNVSTLELGDSALYLCASILLPTGEQFFGPGTRLTVL.

This chain joins TRBV20-1 and TRBJ2-3; 9 positions agree with TRBD2. CDR3 length: 15 residues. Germline V gene data show CDR1 as DFQATT and CDR2 as SNEGSKA (reference sequence). Trimming cost V 6 bases and J 2 bases; bases outside gene matches: 9. CDR3 coding DNA: TGCAGTGCCAGCGCCCTAGCGGGATTCACAGATACGCAGTATTTT. This codes for CSASALAGFTDTQYF.

This clonotype came up a few times. This chain links TRBV20-1 with TRBJ1-5; D is unclear. The CDR3 spans 12 residues. Germline CDR1 DFQATT, CDR2 SNEGSKA (reference sequence). Trimming took 0 bases from V and 9 from J, leaving 9 bases between them. CDR3 nucleotides: TGCAGTGCTAGAGATCCCCCTGGGCCCCAGCATTTT. Translating it yields CSARDPPGPQHF.

This clonotype came up a few times. V and J are TRBV7-2 and TRBJ1-1, with TRBD1 as a possible D gene (5 bases). The CDR3 spans 14 residues. V was shortened by 7 bases and J by 0 bases, with 12 bases between the two germline ends. Germline V CDR1 and CDR2: SGHTA, FQGNSA. The CDR3 DNA reads TGTGCCAGCAACAGACAGAACCTGAACACTGAAGCTTTCTTT. It codes for CASNRQNLNTEAFF.

J is TRBJ1-2 and V is TRBV28, with D uncertain. This CDR3 contains 10 residues. Trimming shortened V by 6 bases and J by 8 bases, and 7 bases separated the two germline ends. In germline, CDR1 is MDHEN, CDR2 SYDVKM. In nucleotides, the CDR3 is TGTGCCAGCAGGGACTTGGGCTACACCTTC. Translated: CASRDLGYTF.